This entry lists 28 T cell receptor beta chains sequenced from one sample in a study of cytomegalovirus exposure and HLA in healthy donors. PCR primers comprised 60 Vbeta and 13 Jbeta primers. Measured with immunoSEQ multiplex PCR; TCRdb has only the in-frame clones, and not every one. Of approximately 170,000 clones listed, around 80% were seen once; the top ten hold 1%. The sequenced material came from PBMCs. The source of these receptors is a woman aged 40 to 50 in good health and CMV-seronegative.

The chain employs TRBV2 and TRBJ2-3, with 7 bases that match TRBD2. Germline CDR1 and CDR2: SNHLY and FYNNEI. This CDR3 has 16 amino acids. V shed 6 bases, J shed 0 bases, and the junction held 9 bases outside the gene matches. CDR3 bases: TGTGCCAGCAGCTGGGGCGGGGGATCTAGCACAGATACGCAGTATTTT. Residues: CASSWGGGSSTDTQYF.

The genes are TRBV9 and TRBJ1-1, with a weak D call TRBD1 (6 bases). The CDR3 consists of 14 residues. V shed 3 bases and J shed 3 bases, with 12 bases lying between them. Looked up from germline, CDR1 is SGDLS and CDR2 is YYNGEE. The CDR3 sequence: CASSEREGDTEAFF. CDR3 sequence (DNA): TGTGCCAGCAGCGAGAGGGAGGGGGACACTGAAGCTTTCTTT. Supplemented by reference TRBV9 and TRBJ1-1, the full variable domain reads DSGVTQTPKHLITATGQRVTLRCSPRSGDLSVYWYQQSLDQGLQFLIQYYNGEERAKGNILERFSAQQFPDLHSELNLSSLELGDSALYFCASSEREGDTEAFFGQGTRLTVV.

This sequence joins TRBV30 and TRBJ2-7; D not resolved. With 0 bases removed from V and 3 bases from J, the gap between germline ends came to 6 bases. CDR3 length equals 12 residues. Germline values: CDR1 GTSNPN, CDR2 SVGIG (reference sequence). The CDR3 reads CAWSVPLYEQYF. The CDR3 nucleotides read TGTGCCTGGAGTGTCCCTCTCTACGAGCAGTACTTC.

This chain joins TRBV2 and TRBJ2-2, with 9 bases matching TRBD2. Trimming at V came to 5 bases and at J to 6 bases, leaving 4 bases not matched to a gene. The length of the CDR3 is 14 residues. Germline V lookup: CDR1 SNHLY, CDR2 FYNNEI. The CDR3 coding sequence is TGTGCCAGCAGTTATGCGGGAGGGCCCGGGGAGCTGTTTTTT. Amino acids: CASSYAGGPGELFF. The whole variable domain, remainder taken from reference TRBV2 and TRBJ2-2, is EPEVTQTPSHQVTQMGQEVILRCVPISNHLYFYWYRQILGQKVEFLVSFYNNEISEKSEIFDDQFSVERPDGSNFTLKIRSTKLEDSAMYFCASSYAGGPGELFFGEGSRLTVL.

This CDR3 is CASSGGLAGGAGTDTQYF. DNA of the CDR3: TGCGCCAGCAGCGGGGGACTAGCGGGAGGTGCTGGCACAGATACGCAGTATTTT. The rearrangement joins TRBV5-1 to TRBJ2-3; 15 bases map to TRBD2. The V and J ends lost 4 bases and 1 base, in that order; junction bases with no gene match: 7. The germline CDR1 and CDR2 sequences are SGHRS and YFSETQ. The CDR3 contains 18 residues.

The gene calls are TRBV19 and TRBJ1-1; 8 nucleotides line up with TRBD1. Germline assignment: CDR1 LNHDA and CDR2 SQIVND (reference sequence). The CDR3 is 15 residues long. The trim removed 10 bases at V and 5 bases at J, leaving 15 bases unmatched. The CDR3 loop is CAIHLGQGAITEAFF. CDR3 coding DNA: TGTGCCATTCACTTGGGGCAGGGGGCGATTACTGAAGCTTTCTTT.

This clone was observed a single time. The chain has TRBV7-9 and TRBJ1-1; no clear D gene. The germline V and J ends were trimmed by 5 bases and 1 base, with 8 bases remaining between them. This CDR3 is 13 amino acids long. Germline loops: CDR1 SEHNR, CDR2 FQNEAQ (reference sequence). CDR3 nucleotide sequence: TGTGCCAGCAGCGACAATCAGAACACTGAAGCTTTCTTT. It specifies CASSDNQNTEAFF.

The rearrangement links TRBV12-2 to TRBJ1-2; no DNA check was done on the table's D call, TRBD1. TRBV12-2 is assigned pseudogene status. The CDR3 loop spans 18 amino acids. CDR3 residues: CASRSTRRGPTLNYGYTF. The CDR3 coding sequence is TGTGCAAGTCGCTCCACGAGGAGGGGGCCCACCCTTAACTATGGCTACACCTTC.

This clone was found once. V usage is TRBV4-1 and J usage is TRBJ2-5; 10 positions match TRBD2. Germline loops: CDR1 MGHRA, CDR2 YSYEKL. The CDR3 length is 17 residues. V shed 0 bases and J 3 bases; nucleotides not matched to a gene: 7. The CDR3 loop is CASSQDLSGRMEETQYF. In nucleotides, the CDR3 is TGCGCCAGCAGCCAAGATCTTAGCGGGAGGATGGAAGAGACCCAGTACTTC.

This sequence joins TRBV7-6 and TRBJ2-1, with 10 nucleotides matching TRBD1. The CDR3 sequence is 17 residues long. J was trimmed by 7 bases and V by 3 bases; bases with no gene match: 12. Germline CDR1 and CDR2: SGHVS and FNYEAQ. The CDR3 is CASSFPRGTGAMNEQFF. The DNA of the CDR3 is TGTGCCAGCAGCTTCCCAAGGGGGACAGGGGCGATGAATGAGCAGTTCTTC.

For this clone: The junction and the germline gene differ at one end; a read error may be behind it. The chain uses TRBV29-1 and TRBJ2-1; TRBD2 agrees at 11 bases. Germline V CDR1 and CDR2: SQVTM, ANQGSEA. The CDR3 totals 17 residues. DNA of the CDR3: TGCAGCGTTGAAGCCCTGGGACTAGCGGATACCTACAATGGGCAGTTCTTC. It encodes CSVEALGLADTYNGQFF.

This rearrangement joins TRBV11-1 to TRBJ1-4; TRBD1 matches at 7 bases. Per the germline V gene, CDR1 is SGHAT and CDR2 is FQDESV (reference sequence). V lost 5 bases and J lost 4; bases outside the gene matches: 4. The CDR3 spans 14 residues. For the CDR3, the DNA is TGTGCCAGCAGCCCGGACAGGAGTAATGAAAAACTGTTTTTT. Its translation: CASSPDRSNEKLFF.

The chain couples TRBV7-9 to TRBJ1-3; the match to TRBD1 covers 7 bases. CDR3 length: 13 amino acids. CDR1 is SEHNR, CDR2 FQNEAQ, per germline (reference sequence). V shed 4 bases, J shed 4 bases, and the junction held 1 base outside the gene matches. The DNA of the CDR3 is TGTGCCAGCAGCTGGGGACAGGGAAACACCATATATTTT. This gives the protein CASSWGQGNTIYF.

The chain uses TRBV5-1 and TRBJ2-5; 8 bases map to TRBD1. This CDR3 is built from 15 residues. Germline lookup yields CDR1 SGHRS and CDR2 YFSETQ. The trim removed 2 bases at V and 5 bases at J, leaving 8 bases unmatched. The CDR3 nucleotides are TGCGCCAGCAGCTTTCTGACAGGGGCAGGGGAGACCCAGTACTTC. Its translation is CASSFLTGAGETQYF.

The chain links TRBV6-5 to TRBJ2-1; 7 nucleotides match TRBD2. This CDR3 spans 13 amino acids. CDR1 and CDR2 from the germline V gene are MNHEY and SVGAGI. Trimming at V came to 2 bases and at J to 10 bases, leaving 5 bases not matched to a gene. The DNA of the CDR3 is TGTGCCAGCAGTTACGAGCCGGGAGGCGAGCAGTTCTTC. It is translated as CASSYEPGGEQFF.

The rearrangement uses TRBV6-1 and TRBJ1-1; a possible D gene is TRBD1 (6 bases). The CDR3 sequence is 14 residues long. Deletions cut 8 bases from V and 3 bases from J, with 16 bases between. From germline, CDR1 is MNHNS and CDR2 SASEGT. CDR3 in DNA: TGTGCCAGCCCTATTGACGGACAGTACACTGAAGCTTTCTTT. It is translated as CASPIDGQYTEAFF.

This rearrangement joins TRBV19 to TRBJ1-4; D unclear. From germline, CDR1 is LNHDA and CDR2 SQIVND (reference sequence). The ends were cut back, 5 bases at V and 3 bases at J, with 13 bases in the middle. The CDR3 length is 15 residues. The CDR3 bases are TGTGCCAGTAGTGGGCAAAGGAACTCTAATGAAAAACTGTTTTTT. Its translation is CASSGQRNSNEKLFF.

In this sample, this clone turned up a few times. J is TRBJ2-3 and V is TRBV19; D is possibly TRBD2 (7 bases). In germline, CDR1 is LNHDA, CDR2 SQIVND (reference sequence). The CDR3 sequence is 15 residues long. V gave up 3 bases and J gave up 3 bases, with 13 bases separating them. CDR3 bases: TGTGCCAGTAGTATGTCGGGGGGCCGGACAGATACGCAGTATTTT. It specifies CASSMSGGRTDTQYF. The whole variable domain, remainder taken from reference TRBV19 and TRBJ2-3, is DGGITQSPKYLFRKEGQNVTLSCEQNLNHDAMYWYRQDPGQGLRLIYYSQIVNDFQKGDIAEGYSVSREKKESFPLTVTSAQKNPTAFYLCASSMSGGRTDTQYFGPGTRLTVL.

The J gene is TRBJ2-1, the V gene TRBV18, with 11 bases aligning to TRBD2. Germline V CDR1 and CDR2: KGHSH, LQKENI. The CDR3 is made up of 17 amino acids. V lost 2 bases to trimming and J lost 7 bases; unmatched junction nucleotides: 10. In DNA, the CDR3 is TGTGCCAGCTCACCAGGGGGGACTAGCGGAGGGACAAATGAGCAGTTCTTC. Translated, it gives CASSPGGTSGGTNEQFF.

Here the CDR3 DNA reads TGTGCCAGCTCACCCGGACAGCCCACAGATACGCAGTATTTT. This translates into CASSPGQPTDTQYF. The chain uses TRBV18 and TRBJ2-3, with D tentatively TRBD1 (6 bases). Germline V gene data show CDR1 as KGHSH and CDR2 as LQKENI. Trimming shortened V by 3 bases and J by 2 bases, and 9 bases separated the two germline ends. The CDR3 has 14 amino acids.

This sequence joins TRBV7-2 and TRBJ2-1, with unresolved D. The germline CDR1 and CDR2 sequences are SGHTA and FQGNSA. The length of the CDR3 is 15 residues. Trimming removed 1 base at V and 0 bases at J, with 7 bases between. The CDR3 is CASSLVWSSYNEQFF. The CDR3, as DNA: TGTGCCAGCAGCTTAGTATGGAGCTCCTACAATGAGCAGTTCTTC.

This chain links TRBV5-1 with TRBJ2-5, with D tentatively TRBD1 (6 bases). The CDR3 covers 14 residues. Trimming cost V 6 bases and J 5 bases, with 17 bases left between them. The V gene's germline CDR1 is SGHRS and CDR2 YFSETQ. In DNA form, the CDR3 reads TGCGCCAGCACCCCCGGCAGGGGCGCGGAGACCCAGTACTTC. Its translation is CASTPGRGAETQYF.

This clone was counted between two and nine times. The chain joins TRBV19 to TRBJ1-5; D call uncertain. This CDR3 contains 13 residues. Per germline, CDR1 LNHDA and CDR2 SQIVND (reference sequence). V shed 7 bases and J shed 3 bases, with 10 bases lying between them. In DNA, the CDR3 is TGTGCCAGTAACTGGGCATACAATCAGCCCCAGCATTTT. Residues: CASNWAYNQPQHF.

DNA for the CDR3: TGCGCCAGCAGCCAAGATCTGAGGGTGGTCTACGAGCAGTACTTC. It encodes CASSQDLRVVYEQYF. The chain carries TRBV4-1 and TRBJ2-7; TRBD2 might be the D (5 bases). V was pared by 0 bases and J by 3 bases, with 12 bases between. CDR1 MGHRA and CDR2 YSYEKL come from the germline V gene. The CDR3 extends over 15 amino acids.

The chain joins TRBV5-4 to TRBJ1-1; D is unresolved. Germline V gene sequence: CDR1 SGHNT, CDR2 YYREEE (reference sequence). Trimming took off 0 bases at V and 3 bases at J, with 18 bases between the two ends. The CDR3 is 17 residues long. Here the CDR3 reads CASSLANSWADDTEAFF. CDR3 bases: TGTGCCAGCAGCTTGGCCAATTCTTGGGCAGACGACACTGAAGCTTTCTTT.

The sample holds one count of this clone. The genes are TRBV6-1 and TRBJ1-2, with D possibly being TRBD1 (5 bases). The ends were cut back, 1 base at V and 3 bases at J, with 12 bases in the middle. CDR1 is MNHNS and CDR2 is SASEGT in the germline V gene. The CDR3 covers 15 residues. The CDR3 reads CASSEDRQPYYGYTF. CDR3 in DNA: TGTGCCAGCAGTGAAGACAGGCAACCCTACTATGGCTACACCTTC.

The chain links TRBV28 to TRBJ2-5; 15 bases fit TRBD2. The CDR3 consists of 18 residues. Germline V gene lookup returns CDR1 MDHEN and CDR2 SYDVKM. With V trimmed by 6 bases and J by 2 bases, 10 bases remained unmatched. CDR3 in amino acids: CASSIPPGLAGGQETQYF. CDR3 bases: TGTGCCAGCAGCATCCCCCCGGGACTAGCGGGAGGACAAGAGACCCAGTACTTC. Variable domain in full (rest from reference TRBV28 and TRBJ2-5): DVKVTQSSRYLVKRTGEKVFLECVQDMDHENMFWYRQDPGLGLRLIYFSYDVKMKEKGDIPEGYSVSREKKERFSLILESASTNQTSMYLCASSIPPGLAGGQETQYFGPGTRLLVL.

This clone was seen just once. J is TRBJ1-4 and V is TRBV30, with 10 bases fitting TRBD1. CDR1 and CDR2 from the germline V gene are GTSNPN and SVGIG (reference sequence). Trimming at V came to 3 bases and at J to 0 bases, leaving 4 bases not matched to a gene. CDR3 size: 16 residues. CDR3 sequence (DNA): TGTGCCTGGAGGCCAGGGACAGGGGCAACTAATGAAAAACTGTTTTTT. This sequence encodes CAWRPGTGATNEKLFF.